This T cell receptor (beta chain) comes out of a study of blood T cell repertoires in COVID-19 (dated by TCRdb to 2018 to 2020). About the full investigation: Samples from collaborators originated in the United States, Italy and Spain and spanned both the acute and convalescent phases of COVID-19. A freely available public database, intended as a resource for researchers studying the immune response to SARS-CoV-2, is where the repertoires were released. Deeply sampled blood TCRbeta repertoires from subjects exposed to, actively infected with, or recovered from COVID-19 were included in the dataset. HLA class I and class II types, where available, came from metadata supplied by the sample provider rather than from assay-based typing. Samples came from the ongoing ImmuneRACE study (first 160 participants) plus 1,254 subjects from 6 global collaborators. The prospective study material was composed of cDNA or gDNA derived from T cells, B-cell-depleted T cells, or PBMCs. A de-identified subject ID, COVID-19 status, age in years and sex were almost always included in the sample metadata.

Remarks on this clone: What this receptor recognizes is not known. The input lacks base qualities; no much larger clone sits a single base away.

The CDR3 contains 14 residues, cysteine and phenylalanine counted. The only DNA kept is the CDR3, 42 bases in frame from the first base. V loses 4 bases, J loses 3 bases, and the germline ends lie 10 bases apart. CDR1 MDHEN and CDR2 SYDVKM are derived from the germline V gene. Points the paper makes about the study in general: The quantity of clinical and demographic metadata differed by source and by participant and was supplied without curation.

In the prospective study, participants were roughly 18 to 100 years old, resided in about two dozen geographic areas of the United States, and were enrolled through a virtual design. To assign participants to cohorts, the prospective study relied on clinical history that participants themselves reported in a screening survey and a study questionnaire. In the prospective study, whole blood, serum and a nasopharyngeal or oropharyngeal swab were collected from each participant by mobile phlebotomists. Additional blood draws and questionnaires over a roughly two-month period could optionally be provided by prospective study participants. Before DNA extraction, blood samples from the prospective study were shipped at room temperature or frozen. TCRbeta CDR3 regions were amplified from genomic DNA by means of the immunoSEQ Assay, a bias-controlled multiplex PCR. In the paper's pipeline: The number of nucleated cells in each sample was estimated from the amplification of reference gene primers within the assay. To quantify the absolute abundance of each unique TCRbeta CDR3 rearrangement, sequence reads were collapsed and filtered. For each sample, productive Simpson clonality was calculated by taking the square root of Simpson's diversity index across productive rearrangements. TCRdb provides this immuneACCESS table in a form limited to in-frame rearrangements. Some clones are lacking; in checked studies, under half of them reflect an unresolved V gene, and why the rest are absent is not known. The V and J calls and clone size are taken from that table; D and trimming were inferred from the DNA. The sample profile shows 130,000 to 150,000 clones; approximately 88% of them were found once. The top ten clones comprise approximately 1.2% of the sample.

The receptor's source is a woman aged 30 to 39 with acute COVID-19. The V and J segments used are TRBV28 and TRBJ2-1; the D region possibly corresponds to TRBD2 (5 bases align). What was sequenced was PBMCs or T cells enriched from blood (not recorded which). The CDR3 protein sequence reads: CASSYGGFYNEQFF. The nucleotide sequence reads TGTGCCAGCAGTTATGGCGGGTTCTACAATGAGCAGTTCTTC.